These 9 T cell receptor beta chains came from one sample sequenced in a study of graft-versus-host responses after intestinal transplantation. Processing of graft tissue released intraepithelial and lamina propria lymphocytes. Method: immunoSEQ multiplex PCR; TCRdb's copy keeps in-frame clones and lacks some. The sample lists 9,000 to 10,000 clones, about 86% occurring once. This material consisted of ileum tissue, taken almost 750 days after intestinal transplantation. These receptors came from a human patient who received an intestinal transplant, so some T cells may come from the graft donor.

CDR3 sequence reads: CASSYMYGEPQHF. DNA of the CDR3: TGTGCCAGCAGTTACATGTACGGTGAGCCCCAGCATTTT. This chain uses TRBV6-5 with TRBJ1-5; D unclear. From germline, CDR1 is MNHEY and CDR2 SVGAGI. Deletions cut 2 bases from V and 8 bases from J, with 10 bases between. The CDR3 sequence is 13 residues long.

The J gene is TRBJ1-1, the V gene TRBV7-3; the D is unclear. This CDR3 spans 14 amino acids. CDR1 is SGHTA and CDR2 is FQGTGA in the germline V gene. Trimming pared 2 bases from V and 3 bases from J, leaving 10 bases between. In DNA form, the CDR3 reads TGTGCCAGCAGCTTAGGCGTGAGGGACACTGAAGCTTTCTTT. This encodes CASSLGVRDTEAFF.

In DNA, the CDR3 is TGTGCCAGCAGCAGTCCGCCTAACTATGGCTACACCTTC. This gives the protein CASSSPPNYGYTF. The chain links TRBV2 to TRBJ1-2; D gene uncertain. Trimming removed 6 bases from V and 0 bases from J, with 8 bases in between. This CDR3 is 13 amino acids long. Germline-derived CDR1 and CDR2 are SNHLY and FYNNEI.

The CDR3 sequence is CASRPPGQNTGELFF. The CDR3 region has the DNA TGTGCCAGCAGGCCGCCGGGACAGAACACCGGGGAGCTGTTTTTT. The chain couples TRBV5-5 to TRBJ2-2; possibly TRBD1 for D (6 bases). The CDR3 sequence is 15 residues long. Trimming removed 5 bases at V and 1 base at J, with 12 bases between. Germline V gene sequence: CDR1 SGHKS, CDR2 YYEKEE (reference sequence).

In this sample, this clone turned up once. V is TRBV5-4 and J is TRBJ1-5; D is undetermined. The CDR3 is 12 amino acids. Trimming removed 2 bases at V and 7 bases at J, with 7 bases between. CDR1 is SGHNT and CDR2 is YYREEE in the germline V gene (reference sequence). CDR3 bases: TGTGCCAGCAGCTTCGGCGGACAGCCCCAGCATTTT. This translates into CASSFGGQPQHF.

The chain recombines TRBV5-4 with TRBJ1-6, with no clear D. Deletions cut 0 bases from V and 6 bases from J, with 10 bases between. The CDR3 spans 15 residues. From germline, CDR1 is SGHNT and CDR2 YYREEE (reference sequence). DNA of the CDR3: TGTGCCAGCAGCTTGGCGGGCAGATCTAATTCACCCCTCCACTTT. Its protein product is CASSLAGRSNSPLHF.

CDR3 bases: TGTGCCTGGAGTTTGACGCTTGGTTTTTGGCTGTTTTTT. It encodes CAWSLTLGFWLFF. This chain links TRBV30 with TRBJ2-2; D ambiguous. V was pared by 2 bases and J by 13 bases, with 17 bases between. This CDR3 spans 13 amino acids. The V gene's germline CDR1 is GTSNPN and CDR2 SVGIG (reference sequence).

V and J are TRBV28 and TRBJ1-5; 9 nucleotides agree with TRBD1. The CDR3 runs 15 residues. Germline V gene lookup returns CDR1 MDHEN and CDR2 SYDVKM. V lost 2 bases, J lost 5 bases, and 4 bases stayed unmatched. CDR3 DNA sequence: TGTGCCAGCAGTTTAGGGACAGGGCTGGATCAGCCCCAGCATTTT. Protein: CASSLGTGLDQPQHF. The full variable domain, with the rest looked up from reference TRBV28 and TRBJ1-5, is DVKVTQSSRYLVKRTGEKVFLECVQDMDHENMFWYRQDPGLGLRLIYFSYDVKMKEKGDIPEGYSVSREKKERFSLILESASTNQTSMYLCASSLGTGLDQPQHFGDGTRLSIL.

The chain employs TRBV30 and TRBJ1-4; 7 nucleotides line up with TRBD1. The V and J ends lost 2 bases and 7 bases, in that order; junction bases with no gene match: 13. CDR1 and CDR2 from the germline V gene are GTSNPN and SVGIG (reference sequence). The CDR3 has 16 amino acids. As DNA, the CDR3 is TGTGCCTGGAGTCCCGGGACAGAAGGGCTTGCTGAAAAACTGTTTTTT. As protein: CAWSPGTEGLAEKLFF.